The next 6 T cell receptor beta chains were all read from a single sample in a study of blood T cell repertoires in COVID-19. Produced via immunoSEQ multiplex PCR; TCRdb's table is partial and in-frame only. The sample includes fewer than 110,000 clones, about 80% of them seen just once. Sequencing was performed on peripheral blood. Receptor source: a human donor in a cohort sampled during active COVID-19.

The rearrangement joins TRBV5-5 to TRBJ1-1, with TRBD1 identical over 7 bases. The CDR3 contains 14 residues. The germline V gene has CDR1 SGHKS and CDR2 YYEKEE (reference sequence). V shed 2 bases, J shed 0 bases, and the junction held 1 base outside the gene matches. CDR3 DNA: TGTGCCAGCAGCTTAGGGACAGTGAACACTGAAGCTTTCTTT. It encodes CASSLGTVNTEAFF.

This chain uses TRBV6-5 with TRBJ1-6; no definite D call. The CDR3 consists of 14 residues. In germline, CDR1 is MNHEY, CDR2 SVGAGI. V was pared by 6 bases and J by 8 bases, with 14 bases between. CDR3 in amino acids: CASSPGSGDSPLHF. The CDR3 nucleotides read TGTGCCAGCAGCCCAGGCAGCGGGGATTCACCCCTCCACTTT.

V gene TRBV2 combines with J gene TRBJ2-7; the match to TRBD1 covers 7 bases. From germline, CDR1 is SNHLY and CDR2 FYNNEI. V lost 8 bases and J lost 4; bases outside the gene matches: 8. This CDR3 has 13 residues. The CDR3 is CASGGQARYEQYF. The CDR3, as DNA: TGTGCCAGCGGAGGACAGGCTAGGTACGAGCAGTACTTC. Together with reference TRBV2 and TRBJ2-7, the CDR3 gives the full variable domain: EPEVTQTPSHQVTQMGQEVILRCVPISNHLYFYWYRQILGQKVEFLVSFYNNEISEKSEIFDDQFSVERPDGSNFTLKIRSTKLEDSAMYFCASGGQARYEQYFGPGTRLTVT.

This clone was seen a few times. This sequence joins TRBV7-9 and TRBJ2-1; no reliable D call. V shed 2 bases and J shed 1 base, with 6 bases lying between them. From germline, CDR1 is SEHNR and CDR2 FQNEAQ (reference sequence). The CDR3 runs to 14 residues. CDR3 residues: CASSLPGSYNEQFF. CDR3 sequence (DNA): TGTGCCAGCAGCTTACCGGGTTCCTACAATGAGCAGTTCTTC.

The sample holds a few counts of this clone. The gene calls are TRBV2 and TRBJ1-3; 7 bases line up with TRBD1. Per germline, CDR1 SNHLY and CDR2 FYNNEI. Trimming took 5 bases from V and 4 from J; bases not matched to a gene: 8. The CDR3 is 15 residues long. Here the CDR3 reads CASSSTGVGGNTIYF. CDR3 in DNA: TGTGCCAGCAGTAGCACAGGGGTGGGGGGAAACACCATATATTTT.

This clone was observed once. V and J are TRBV7-9 and TRBJ1-4, with TRBD1 matching over 8 bases. Per the germline V gene, CDR1 is SEHNR and CDR2 is FQNEAQ (reference sequence). CDR3 length equals 14 residues. Trimming cost V 11 bases and J 0 bases; bases outside gene matches: 5. The CDR3 sequence: CAPGQGATNEKLFF. The CDR3 DNA reads as TGTGCCCCCGGACAGGGCGCAACTAATGAAAAACTGTTTTTT.